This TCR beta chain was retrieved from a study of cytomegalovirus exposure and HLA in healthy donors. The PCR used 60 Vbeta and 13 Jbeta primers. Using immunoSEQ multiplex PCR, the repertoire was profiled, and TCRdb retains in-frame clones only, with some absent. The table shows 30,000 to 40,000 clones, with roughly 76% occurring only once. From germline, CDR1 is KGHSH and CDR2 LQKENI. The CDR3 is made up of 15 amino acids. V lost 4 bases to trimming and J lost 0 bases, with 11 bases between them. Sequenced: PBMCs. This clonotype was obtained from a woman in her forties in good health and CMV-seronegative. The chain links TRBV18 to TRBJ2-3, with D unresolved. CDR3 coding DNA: TGTGCCAGCTCACTAGGCACAGCTAGCACAGATACGCAGTATTTT. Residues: CASSLGTASTDTQYF. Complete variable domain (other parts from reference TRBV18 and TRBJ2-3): NAGVMQNPRHLVRRRGQEARLRCSPMKGHSHVYWYRQLPEEGLKFMVYLQKENIIDESGMPKERFSAEFPKEGPSILRIQQVVRGDSAAYFCASSLGTASTDTQYFGPGTRLTVL.